The 8 T cell receptor beta chains listed next were all sequenced from one sample in a study of blood T cell repertoires in COVID-19. Libraries were prepared by immunoSEQ multiplex PCR; TCRdb keeps only in-frame clonotypes and omits some of them. The sample holds about 200,000 clones, 70% to 90% seen once. Source material: PBMCs or T cells enriched from blood (not recorded which). The source of these receptors is a woman aged 40 to 55 in a cohort exposed to, infected with or recovered from COVID-19 (not recorded which).

The rearrangement uses TRBV5-4 and TRBJ2-2; tentative D call: TRBD1 (5 bases). Germline CDR1 reads SGHNT; CDR2 reads YYREEE (reference sequence). This CDR3 region has 13 residues. V was pared by 4 bases and J by 5 bases, with 9 bases between. The CDR3 DNA follows: TGTGCCAGCAGCCCCAGGGTTACCGGGGAGCTGTTTTTT. It is translated as CASSPRVTGELFF.

This chain joins TRBV28 and TRBJ1-1; 11 bases match TRBD1. In germline, CDR1 is MDHEN, CDR2 SYDVKM. J gave up 4 bases and V 2 bases, and 3 bases lay outside the gene matches. This CDR3 has 15 residues. CDR3 coding DNA: TGTGCCAGCAGTTTACCCGGGACAGGGGGCACTGAAGCTTTCTTT. Protein: CASSLPGTGGTEAFF.

This chain connects TRBV4-3 to TRBJ2-1; the D is unclear. The CDR3 is made up of 15 amino acids. Germline V CDR1 and CDR2: LGHNA, YSLEER. V lost 4 bases and J lost 0, with 10 bases in between. For the CDR3, the DNA is TGCGCCAGCAGCCCCGGTCTCCTCTCCTACAATGAGCAGTTCTTC. Translated, it gives CASSPGLLSYNEQFF.

The chain uses TRBV24-1 and TRBJ2-1; a possible D gene is TRBD1 (6 bases). The CDR3 has 15 amino acids. CDR1 and CDR2 (germline): KGHDR, SFDVKD. Between the trimmed V and J ends, which lost 3 bases and 4 bases, there was a span of 12 bases. The CDR3 region is CATSDTRGAYNEQFF. The CDR3 DNA is TGTGCCACCAGTGATACCAGGGGAGCGTACAATGAGCAGTTCTTC.

This clone was observed a few times. This sequence joins TRBV2 and TRBJ2-2, with 10 bases aligning to TRBD2. V shed 6 bases and J 0 bases; nucleotides not matched to a gene: 10. The CDR3 spans 18 residues. Germline V gives CDR1 SNHLY, CDR2 FYNNEI. CDR3 sequence (DNA): TGTGCCAGCAGCCCGAATGGACTAGCGGACGCGAACACCGGGGAGCTGTTTTTT. Its translation: CASSPNGLADANTGELFF. The whole variable domain, remainder taken from reference TRBV2 and TRBJ2-2, is EPEVTQTPSHQVTQMGQEVILRCVPISNHLYFYWYRQILGQKVEFLVSFYNNEISEKSEIFDDQFSVERPDGSNFTLKIRSTKLEDSAMYFCASSPNGLADANTGELFFGEGSRLTVL.

The gene calls are TRBV19 and TRBJ2-7; 8 bases match TRBD2. V was pared by 1 base and J by 2 bases, with 1 base of the junction left unmatched. This CDR3 comprises 14 residues. Germline V CDR1 and CDR2: LNHDA, SQIVND (reference sequence). DNA for the CDR3: TGTGCCAGTAGTATAGCCGGGGGGGCCTACGAGCAGTACTTC. Protein sequence: CASSIAGGAYEQYF.

The rearrangement uses TRBV9 and TRBJ1-2, with a possible D match to TRBD1 (6 bases). V was clipped by 0 bases and J by 7 bases, with 13 bases between them. Germline CDR1 is SGDLS and CDR2 is YYNGEE. The CDR3 length is 14 residues. CDR3 DNA: TGTGCCAGCAGCGTAGTAGGGGGGGCGCGTGGCTACACCTTC. It translates to CASSVVGGARGYTF.

This chain connects TRBV24-1 to TRBJ2-7, with D maybe TRBD1 (6 bases). Per germline, CDR1 KGHDR and CDR2 SFDVKD. With 3 bases removed from V and 3 bases from J, the gap between germline ends came to 11 bases. The CDR3 is made up of 14 amino acids. Here the CDR3 DNA reads TGTGCCACCAGTGATCCGGGACAAAGCTACGAGCAGTACTTC. Its protein is CATSDPGQSYEQYF.